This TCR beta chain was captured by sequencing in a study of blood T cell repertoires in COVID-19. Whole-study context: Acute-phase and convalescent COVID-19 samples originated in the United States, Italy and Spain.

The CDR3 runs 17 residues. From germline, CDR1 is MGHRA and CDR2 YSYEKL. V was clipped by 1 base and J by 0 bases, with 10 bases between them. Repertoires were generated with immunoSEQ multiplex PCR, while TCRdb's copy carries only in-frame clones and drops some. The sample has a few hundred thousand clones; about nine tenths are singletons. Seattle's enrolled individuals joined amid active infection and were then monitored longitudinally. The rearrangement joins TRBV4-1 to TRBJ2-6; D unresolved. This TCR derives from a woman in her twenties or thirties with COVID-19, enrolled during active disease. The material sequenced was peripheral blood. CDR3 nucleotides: TGCGCCAGCAGCCAAGTGAACACCGACTCTGGGGCCAACGTCCTGACTTTC. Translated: CASSQVNTDSGANVLTF.